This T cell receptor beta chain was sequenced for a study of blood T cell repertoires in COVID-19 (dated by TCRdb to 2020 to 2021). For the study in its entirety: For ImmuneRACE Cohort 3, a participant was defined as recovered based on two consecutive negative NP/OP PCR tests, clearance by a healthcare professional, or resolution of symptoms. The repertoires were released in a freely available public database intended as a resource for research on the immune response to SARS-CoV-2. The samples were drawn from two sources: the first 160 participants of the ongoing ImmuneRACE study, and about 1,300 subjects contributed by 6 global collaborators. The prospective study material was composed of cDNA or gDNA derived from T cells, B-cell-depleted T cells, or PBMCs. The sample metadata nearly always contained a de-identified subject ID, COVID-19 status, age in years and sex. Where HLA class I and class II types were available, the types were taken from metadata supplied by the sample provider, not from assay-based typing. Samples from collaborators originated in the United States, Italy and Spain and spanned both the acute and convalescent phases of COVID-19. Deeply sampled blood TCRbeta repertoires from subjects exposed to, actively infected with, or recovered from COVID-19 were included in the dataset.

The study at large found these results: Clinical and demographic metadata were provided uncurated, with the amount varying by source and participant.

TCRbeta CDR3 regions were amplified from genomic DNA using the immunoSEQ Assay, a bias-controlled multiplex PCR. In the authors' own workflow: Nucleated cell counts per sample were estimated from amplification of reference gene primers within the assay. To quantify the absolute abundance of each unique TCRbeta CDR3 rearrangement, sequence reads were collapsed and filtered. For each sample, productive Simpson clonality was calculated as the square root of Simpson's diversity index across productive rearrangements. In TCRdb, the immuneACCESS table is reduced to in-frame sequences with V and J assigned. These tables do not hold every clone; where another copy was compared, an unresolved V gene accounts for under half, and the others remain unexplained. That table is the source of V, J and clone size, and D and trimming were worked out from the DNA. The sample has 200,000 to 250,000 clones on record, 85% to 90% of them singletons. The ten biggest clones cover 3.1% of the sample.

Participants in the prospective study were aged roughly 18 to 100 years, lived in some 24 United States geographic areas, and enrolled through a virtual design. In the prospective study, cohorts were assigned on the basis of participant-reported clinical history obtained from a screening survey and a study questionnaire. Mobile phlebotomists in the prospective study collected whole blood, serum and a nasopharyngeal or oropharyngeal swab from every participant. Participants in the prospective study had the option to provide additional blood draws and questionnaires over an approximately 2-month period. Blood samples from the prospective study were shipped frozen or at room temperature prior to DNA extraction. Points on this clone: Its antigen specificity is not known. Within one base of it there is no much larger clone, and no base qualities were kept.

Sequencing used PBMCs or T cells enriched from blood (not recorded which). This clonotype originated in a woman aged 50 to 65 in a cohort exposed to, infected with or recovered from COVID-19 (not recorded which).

The DNA is as follows: TGTGCCAGCAGTTCGAGGACAAAAAGCGGGGACTCCTACAATGAGCAGTTCTTC. This codes for CASSSRTKSGDSYNEQFF. Recombination joined TRBV27 with TRBJ2-1, with TRBD2 identical over 7 junction bases. From its cysteine to its phenylalanine, the CDR3 spans 18 amino acids. This entry keeps only the CDR3 DNA: 54 bases, framed from base 1. Via the germline V gene (reference sequence), CDR1 is MNHEY and CDR2 SMNVEV. Ends trimmed: V by 4 bases, J by 0 bases; bases unmatched to a gene: 12.